A single sample is the source of the 28 T cell receptor beta chains below, sequenced in a study of PD-1 blockade in classical Hodgkin lymphoma. The patients all showed relapse after autologous stem cell transplantation, while their brentuximab vedotin exposure varied. The protocol was immunoSEQ multiplex PCR, while the TCRdb copy is restricted to in-frame clones and leaves out a portion. This table has approximately 34,000 clones, over 60% appearing once. The material was peripheral blood mononuclear cells (PBMCs), obtained before the second cycle of nivolumab. The source of these receptors is a human donor with classical Hodgkin lymphoma.

This clone was seen more than once but under ten times. V usage is TRBV6-6 and J usage is TRBJ1-1; TRBD1 matches 7 bases. The CDR3 is 12 amino acids. The junction had 5 bases not matched to a gene; V was cut back by 6 bases and J by 7 bases. Germline V lookup: CDR1 MNHNY, CDR2 SVGAGI (reference sequence). The CDR3 DNA sequence: TGTGCCAGCAGCCCCGGGACAGATGAAGCTTTCTTT. Translation: CASSPGTDEAFF.

In this sample, this clone turned up a few times. The chain is built from TRBV2 and TRBJ1-4; D is undetermined. The germline gives CDR1 SNHLY, CDR2 FYNNEI. The CDR3 runs to 14 residues. V lost 5 bases, J lost 4 bases, and 11 bases lay in between. The CDR3 sequence: CASSRAALNEKLFF. CDR3 sequence (DNA): TGTGCCAGCAGTAGGGCAGCCCTTAATGAAAAACTGTTTTTT.

The J gene is TRBJ1-4, the V gene TRBV7-8, with D possibly being TRBD1 (5 bases). CDR1 is SGHVS and CDR2 is FQNEAQ in the germline V gene. V was clipped by 7 bases and J by 7 bases, with 16 bases between them. The CDR3 runs to 14 residues. The CDR3 reads CASKRGMGTEKLFF. CDR3 nucleotides: TGTGCCAGCAAAAGGGGCATGGGGACTGAAAAACTGTTTTTT.

The chain links TRBV6-4 to TRBJ1-6; weak D call: TRBD1 (5 bases). V was pared by 3 bases and J by 7 bases, with 19 bases between. There are 17 residues in the CDR3. Germline CDR1 reads MRHNA; CDR2 reads SNTAGT. The CDR3 DNA is TGTGCCAGCAGTGAAATTGAGAGATGGGGGAAGAATTCACCCCTCCACTTT. This sequence encodes CASSEIERWGKNSPLHF.

The V and J genes are TRBV5-8 and TRBJ2-2; tentatively, D is TRBD1 (5 bases). Germline CDR1 is SGHTS and CDR2 is YDEGEE. The CDR3 runs to 14 residues. The V gene lost 4 bases and the J gene lost 0 bases, with 7 bases spanning the gap. CDR3 sequence reads: CASSADTNTGELFF. The CDR3 DNA reads as TGTGCCAGCAGCGCGGACACGAACACCGGGGAGCTGTTTTTT.

This rearrangement joins TRBV6-5 to TRBJ1-6; no reliable D call. This CDR3 has 14 residues. Germline CDR1 reads MNHEY; CDR2 reads SVGAGI. Trimming removed 2 bases at V and 10 bases at J, with 12 bases between. The CDR3 DNA sequence: TGTGCCAGCAGTTACCTGGGTCTCCGCTCACCCCTCCACTTT. Its translation: CASSYLGLRSPLHF.

The chain joins TRBV30 to TRBJ2-1, with D unclear. This CDR3 has 11 amino acids. Germline V gene data show CDR1 as GTSNPN and CDR2 as SVGIG (reference sequence). V lost 7 bases, J lost 7 bases, and 11 bases lay in between. The CDR3 DNA follows: TGTGCCTTTGACTTTCTTAATGAGCAGTTCTTC. Encoded protein: CAFDFLNEQFF.

CDR3 loop: CASSLAAGSSYNEQFF. The CDR3 nucleotides read TGCGCCAGCAGCTTGGCGGCCGGTAGCTCCTACAATGAGCAGTTCTTC. The gene calls are TRBV5-1 and TRBJ2-1; D gene unclear. Trimming removed 0 bases at V and 0 bases at J, with 10 bases between. The length of the CDR3 is 16 residues. Germline-derived CDR1 and CDR2 are SGHRS and YFSETQ. Full variable domain (rest looked up from reference TRBV5-1 and TRBJ2-1): KAGVTQTPRYLIKTRGQQVTLSCSPISGHRSVSWYQQTPGQGLQFLFEYFSETQRNKGNFPGRFSGRQFSNSRSEMNVSTLELGDSALYLCASSLAAGSSYNEQFFGPGTRLTVL.

The chain links TRBV15 to TRBJ1-1, with TRBD1 identical over 8 bases. CDR1 LNHNV and CDR2 YYDKDF come from the germline V gene (reference sequence). Trimming cost V 4 bases and J 5 bases; bases outside gene matches: 6. There are 14 residues in the CDR3. The CDR3 here is CATSNGNRGTEAFF. For the CDR3, the DNA is TGTGCCACCAGCAACGGAAACAGGGGGACTGAAGCTTTCTTT.

The chain combines TRBV6-6 with TRBJ1-4; D is undetermined. The CDR3 extends over 15 amino acids. The V end lost 7 bases, the J end lost 3 bases, and 15 bases lay between the germline ends. Germline CDR1 is MNHNY and CDR2 is SVGAGI (reference sequence). The CDR3, as DNA: TGTGCCAGCACTCACCAGTGGGTCTCTAATGAAAAACTGTTTTTT. Protein: CASTHQWVSNEKLFF.

This rearrangement joins TRBV4-3 to TRBJ1-2, with D possibly being TRBD1 (6 bases). V lost 4 bases and J lost 7, with 16 bases in between. This CDR3 region has 14 residues. CDR1 is LGHNA, CDR2 YSLEER, per germline. CDR3 sequence: CASSRRRTEAGYTF. CDR3 coding DNA: TGCGCCAGCAGCCGACGAAGGACAGAGGCTGGCTACACCTTC.

The chain carries TRBV7-2 and TRBJ2-4, with 8 bases identical to TRBD2. Germline CDR1 is SGHTA and CDR2 is FQGNSA. There are 17 residues in the CDR3. The ends lost 5 bases at V and 8 bases at J; junction bases unmatched: 17. This CDR3 is CASSPPFGRGELYIQYF. The CDR3 DNA reads TGTGCCAGCAGCCCACCCTTTGGGCGGGGGGAGTTGTACATTCAGTACTTC.

The chain combines TRBV5-1 with TRBJ2-7; D ambiguous. Germline CDR1 is SGHRS and CDR2 is YFSETQ. V shed 0 bases and J shed 4 bases, with 8 bases lying between them. The CDR3 is 13 residues long. CDR3 sequence reads: CASSLATGYEQYF. As DNA, the CDR3 is TGCGCCAGCAGCTTGGCGACCGGATACGAGCAGTACTTC.

This clone was detected only once. This chain joins TRBV7-3 and TRBJ2-5; TRBD1 is a possible D gene (6 bases). The CDR3 runs to 13 residues. CDR1 and CDR2 from the germline V gene are SGHTA and FQGTGA. V lost 5 bases and J lost 2, with 9 bases in between. The CDR3 coding sequence is TGTGCCAGCAGCCGGGACAATCAAGAGACCCAGTACTTC. This codes for CASSRDNQETQYF.

This chain uses TRBV5-1 with TRBJ2-3; 12 nucleotides match TRBD1. V lost 2 bases to trimming and J lost 6 bases; unmatched junction nucleotides: 4. Germline lookup yields CDR1 SGHRS and CDR2 YFSETQ. CDR3 size: 15 residues. CDR3 bases: TGCGCCAGCAGCTTTCAGGGACAGGGGGCGGATACGCAGTATTTT. It is translated as CASSFQGQGADTQYF.

The rearrangement links TRBV6-6 to TRBJ1-5, with D perhaps matching TRBD1 (5 bases). CDR1 is MNHNY and CDR2 is SVGAGI in the germline V gene (reference sequence). Between the trimmed V and J ends, which lost 8 bases and 1 base, there was a span of 12 bases. The CDR3 runs to 14 residues. The CDR3 DNA is TGTGCCAGCCGGGGGGGGTTGAGCAATCAGCCCCAGCATTTT. It is translated as CASRGGLSNQPQHF.

The chain couples TRBV15 to TRBJ2-5; D remains unclear. The CDR3 totals 13 residues. The germline gives CDR1 LNHNV, CDR2 YYDKDF (reference sequence). The ends were cut back, 0 bases at V and 4 bases at J, with 6 bases in the middle. CDR3 DNA sequence: TGTGCCACCAGCAGAGATCCAGGAGAGACCCAGTACTTC. Translating gives CATSRDPGETQYF.

The V call is TRBV11-2, the J call TRBJ2-1; 9 bases agree with TRBD2. Germline CDR1 reads SGHAT; CDR2 reads FQNNGV. J was trimmed by 3 bases and V by 3 bases; bases with no gene match: 6. The CDR3 length is 16 residues. The CDR3 DNA reads TGTGCCAGCAGCTTGCGTAGCGGGGGACTCTACAATGAGCAGTTCTTC. It yields the protein CASSLRSGGLYNEQFF.

This chain links TRBV5-4 with TRBJ2-1; 7 bases fit TRBD2. This CDR3 is 16 amino acids long. Trimming at V came to 5 bases and at J to 2 bases, leaving 10 bases not matched to a gene. The germline gives CDR1 SGHNT, CDR2 YYREEE (reference sequence). The CDR3 sequence is CASRLSAGEPYNEQFF. CDR3 DNA: TGTGCCAGCAGGCTATCCGCGGGGGAGCCCTACAATGAGCAGTTCTTC.

This clone was recorded only once. V usage is TRBV19 and J usage is TRBJ2-1; D remains ambiguous. CDR3 size: 14 residues. Looked up from germline, CDR1 is LNHDA and CDR2 is SQIVND (reference sequence). The V end was cut by 7 bases, the J end by 3 bases, with 13 bases between. In DNA, the CDR3 is TGTGCCAGTATGGCACCGATGGACTACAATGAGCAGTTCTTC. Amino acid sequence: CASMAPMDYNEQFF. Filled out from reference TRBV19 and TRBJ2-1, the complete variable domain reads DGGITQSPKYLFRKEGQNVTLSCEQNLNHDAMYWYRQDPGQGLRLIYYSQIVNDFQKGDIAEGYSVSREKKESFPLTVTSAQKNPTAFYLCASMAPMDYNEQFFGPGTRLTVL.

This chain joins TRBV5-1 and TRBJ2-7, with D perhaps TRBD1 (6 bases). Germline V gene sequence: CDR1 SGHRS, CDR2 YFSETQ. This CDR3 region has 14 residues. V gave up 4 bases and J gave up 7 bases, with 18 bases separating them. CDR3 in DNA: TGCGCCAGCAGCATCTCGACAGGACTGGGGGAGCAGTACTTC. Residues: CASSISTGLGEQYF.

Only a few counts were recorded for this clone. The V and J genes are TRBV7-9 and TRBJ1-5; D might be TRBD1 (5 bases). Germline V gene data show CDR1 as SEHNR and CDR2 as FQNEAQ (reference sequence). V lost 6 bases and J 0 bases, leaving 21 bases between the germline ends. This CDR3 comprises 18 residues. The CDR3 DNA reads TGTGCCAGCAGTATAGGGACGGGGACGGCCCATAGCAATCAGCCCCAGCATTTT. Its translation: CASSIGTGTAHSNQPQHF. The full variable domain, its missing parts supplied by reference TRBV7-9 and TRBJ1-5, is DTGVSQNPRHKITKRGQNVTFRCDPISEHNRLYWYRQTLGQGPEFLTYFQNEAQLEKSRLLSDRFSAERPKGSFSTLEIQRTEQGDSAMYLCASSIGTGTAHSNQPQHFGDGTRLSIL.

The rearrangement joins TRBV7-2 to TRBJ2-5; perhaps TRBD1 as D (6 bases). The CDR3 extends over 15 amino acids. V was pared by 1 base and J by 0 bases, with 9 bases between. In germline, CDR1 is SGHTA, CDR2 FQGNSA. In DNA, the CDR3 is TGTGCCAGCAGCTTAGTGGGGGACAACCAAGAGACCCAGTACTTC. Translation gives CASSLVGDNQETQYF.

V gene TRBV5-6 combines with J gene TRBJ1-4; a possible D gene is TRBD1 (5 bases). The CDR3 has 15 amino acids. CDR1 is SGHDT, CDR2 YYEEEE, per germline. Between the trimmed V and J ends, which lost 3 bases and 6 bases, there was a span of 15 bases. DNA for the CDR3: TGTGCCAGCAGCTCTCGAATGGGGCCGGATGAAAAACTGTTTTTT. Translating gives CASSSRMGPDEKLFF.

The rearrangement joins TRBV7-8 to TRBJ2-1; D is undetermined. This CDR3 contains 14 residues. The germline V and J ends were trimmed by 2 bases and 4 bases, with 9 bases remaining between them. In germline, CDR1 is SGHVS, CDR2 FQNEAQ. DNA for the CDR3: TGTGCCAGCAGCTTAAGGCTACAGTACAATGAGCAGTTCTTC. Translation: CASSLRLQYNEQFF.

This clone was counted only a few times. The V gene is TRBV6-5, the J gene TRBJ1-2, with 11 positions matching TRBD1. CDR1 and CDR2 from the germline V gene are MNHEY and SVGAGI. V lost 2 bases and J lost 8; bases outside the gene matches: 1. This CDR3 contains 13 residues. The CDR3: CASSYGTGGGYTF. The CDR3 DNA is TGTGCCAGCAGTTACGGGACAGGGGGAGGCTACACCTTC.

The V call is TRBV10-3, the J call TRBJ1-6; D remains unclear. The CDR3 is 11 amino acids. Germline assignment: CDR1 ENHRY and CDR2 SYGVKD. Trimming pared 8 bases from V and 8 bases from J, leaving 7 bases between. The CDR3 sequence is CAIRRDSPLHF. CDR3 coding DNA: TGTGCCATCCGACGGGATTCACCCCTCCACTTT.

The V and J genes are TRBV4-1 and TRBJ2-3; D might be TRBD1 (5 bases). The ends were cut back, 3 bases at V and 1 base at J, with 8 bases in the middle. Germline lookup yields CDR1 MGHRA and CDR2 YSYEKL. This CDR3 contains 14 residues. The CDR3 DNA sequence: TGCGCCAGCAGCCACGCACAGGGCACAGATACGCAGTATTTT. Protein product: CASSHAQGTDTQYF.